Listed here are 26 T cell receptor beta chains from one sample, sequenced in a study of cytomegalovirus exposure and HLA in healthy donors. Both 60 Vbeta primers and 13 Jbeta primers went into the PCR. Assay used: immunoSEQ multiplex PCR; TCRdb lists only in-frame clones, some missing. The data hold some 120,000 clones, with roughly four fifths observed a single time. The specimen sequenced was PBMCs. The origin of the receptors is a man between 35 and 55 years old in good health and CMV-seronegative.

This rearrangement joins TRBV5-4 to TRBJ1-2, with 9 bases that match TRBD1. CDR1 is SGHNT, CDR2 YYREEE, per germline (reference sequence). This CDR3 has 16 residues. V gave up 6 bases and J gave up 6 bases; unmatched junction bases: 15. The CDR3 sequence: CASTLHRGLFNHGYTF. CDR3 in DNA: TGTGCCAGCACCTTACACAGGGGGCTGTTCAATCATGGCTACACCTTC.

V usage is TRBV19 and J usage is TRBJ1-1, with D hard to call. The V gene lost 3 bases and the J gene lost 8 bases, with 13 bases spanning the gap. There are 13 residues in the CDR3. The germline gives CDR1 LNHDA, CDR2 SQIVND (reference sequence). The CDR3 loop is CASSIWVGGEAFF. CDR3 nucleotide sequence: TGTGCCAGTAGTATCTGGGTAGGCGGCGAAGCTTTCTTT.

V is TRBV27 and J is TRBJ2-7, with 11 bases identical to TRBD2. CDR1 and CDR2 (germline): MNHEY, SMNVEV (reference sequence). The CDR3 runs 14 residues. V lost 4 bases to trimming and J lost 3 bases; unmatched junction nucleotides: 2. This CDR3 reads CASSSTSGSYEQYF. CDR3 in DNA: TGTGCCAGCAGTTCCACTAGCGGGAGCTACGAGCAGTACTTC.

This rearrangement joins TRBV19 to TRBJ1-6, with D possibly TRBD1 on 6 matching bases. The CDR3 runs 17 residues. The germline V gene has CDR1 LNHDA and CDR2 SQIVND (reference sequence). Deletions cut 3 bases from V and 0 bases from J, with 12 bases between. This chain's CDR3 is CASSIQGTSSYNSPLHF. CDR3 DNA: TGTGCCAGTAGTATCCAGGGGACCAGCTCCTATAATTCACCCCTCCACTTT.

The V call is TRBV28, the J call TRBJ2-1, with 8 nucleotides matching TRBD2. CDR1 is MDHEN and CDR2 is SYDVKM in the germline V gene. The CDR3 spans 16 residues. Losses at the gene ends were 6 bases for V and 6 bases for J; bases not matched to a gene: 13. The CDR3 DNA reads TGTGCCAGCAGCCCCGAGATAGCGGGGCCCCGCAATGAGCAGTTCTTC. Its translation: CASSPEIAGPRNEQFF.

V gene TRBV9 combines with J gene TRBJ2-1, with TRBD2 as a possible D gene (6 bases). Trimming left V 0 bases short and J 3 bases short, with 10 bases between. The CDR3 spans 15 residues. Germline V gene sequence: CDR1 SGDLS, CDR2 YYNGEE. In DNA, the CDR3 is TGTGCCAGCAGCGTAGATCTAGCGTTCTACAATGAGCAGTTCTTC. Translated: CASSVDLAFYNEQFF. Together with reference TRBV9 and TRBJ2-1, the CDR3 gives the full variable domain: DSGVTQTPKHLITATGQRVTLRCSPRSGDLSVYWYQQSLDQGLQFLIQYYNGEERAKGNILERFSAQQFPDLHSELNLSSLELGDSALYFCASSVDLAFYNEQFFGPGTRLTVL.

The chain couples TRBV10-3 to TRBJ1-1; 7 positions match TRBD1. The CDR3 runs 13 residues. The trim removed 5 bases at V and 1 base at J, leaving 1 base unmatched. Germline lookup yields CDR1 ENHRY and CDR2 SYGVKD. The CDR3 bases are TGTGCCATCAGTCGACAGGGGAACACTGAAGCTTTCTTT. Its protein product is CAISRQGNTEAFF.

The genes are TRBV6-5 and TRBJ1-5, with TRBD1 matching over 7 bases. Germline V gene sequence: CDR1 MNHEY, CDR2 SVGAGI. V lost 5 bases and J lost 1; bases outside the gene matches: 5. The CDR3 has 15 amino acids. Written as DNA, the CDR3 is TGTGCCAGCAGTCGAGACAGGGCGAGCAATCAGCCCCAGCATTTT. Protein: CASSRDRASNQPQHF.

CDR3 DNA sequence: TGCGCCAGCTCAATGGGGGCAGCTGCAACTAATGAAAAACTGTTTTTT. Translated, it gives CASSMGAAATNEKLFF. The rearrangement uses TRBV5-1 and TRBJ1-4, with a weak D call TRBD1 (6 bases). V was shortened by 7 bases and J by 0 bases, with 16 bases between the two germline ends. Germline V gene lookup returns CDR1 SGHRS and CDR2 YFSETQ. The CDR3 length is 16 residues.

The chain combines TRBV7-8 with TRBJ1-1; 7 nucleotides match TRBD1. V was clipped by 4 bases and J by 0 bases; unmatched bases: 5. CDR1 and CDR2 (germline): SGHVS, FQNEAQ. The length of the CDR3 is 15 residues. In DNA form, the CDR3 reads TGTGCCAGCAGCTCAGGGGGGAGCATGAACACTGAAGCTTTCTTT. Translated, it gives CASSSGGSMNTEAFF.

The chain is built from TRBV12-5 and TRBJ1-5; possible D gene TRBD1, 6 bases. The germline V gene encodes CDR1 LGHNT and CDR2 FRNRAP. Trimming pared 0 bases from V and 5 bases from J, leaving 17 bases between. The CDR3 consists of 17 residues. CDR3 loop: CASGLVFNGGPDQPQHF. CDR3 bases: TGTGCTAGTGGTTTGGTTTTTAACGGGGGGCCAGATCAGCCCCAGCATTTT. The complete variable domain, with remaining parts taken from reference TRBV12-5 and TRBJ1-5, reads DARVTQTPRHKVTEMGQEVTMRCQPILGHNTVFWYRQTMMQGLELLAYFRNRAPLDDSGMPKDRFSAEMPDATLATLKIQPSEPRDSAVYFCASGLVFNGGPDQPQHFGDGTRLSIL.

The chain uses TRBV9 and TRBJ2-1; 11 bases are shared with TRBD2. Germline lookup yields CDR1 SGDLS and CDR2 YYNGEE. The V segment lost 2 bases and the J segment 3 bases; nucleotides outside the gene matches: 16. The CDR3 length is 20 residues. The CDR3 coding sequence is TGTGCCAGCAGCGTTTCCGGGACTAGCGGACCCAGAAATGACTACAATGAGCAGTTCTTC. Protein: CASSVSGTSGPRNDYNEQFF.

The rearrangement links TRBV2 to TRBJ2-4; 9 nucleotides match TRBD1. The CDR3 contains 15 residues. V trimming: 6 bases; J trimming: 12 bases; junction bases outside the gene matches: 15. Germline V CDR1 and CDR2: SNHLY, FYNNEI. The CDR3 sequence is CASSKNFRDRVCQYF. The CDR3 DNA follows: TGTGCCAGCAGCAAAAACTTCCGGGACAGGGTCTGTCAGTACTTC.

The chain joins TRBV28 to TRBJ2-7, with 7 bases identical to TRBD1. The V segment lost 4 bases and the J segment 4 bases; nucleotides outside the gene matches: 10. Germline CDR1 is MDHEN and CDR2 is SYDVKM. This CDR3 has 15 amino acids. As DNA, the CDR3 is TGTGCCAGCAGTTCGGGACAGAGAACCCATTACGAGCAGTACTTC. It specifies CASSSGQRTHYEQYF.

This chain connects TRBV2 to TRBJ1-1; possibly TRBD1 for D (6 bases). The germline V gene has CDR1 SNHLY and CDR2 FYNNEI. The CDR3 covers 15 residues. The germline V and J ends were trimmed by 7 bases and 6 bases, with 21 bases remaining between them. The CDR3 spells CASKWGGANRPEAFF. The CDR3 DNA reads as TGTGCCAGCAAGTGGGGGGGGGCCAACCGACCTGAAGCTTTCTTT.

This sequence joins TRBV28 and TRBJ1-5, with D possibly being TRBD1 (6 bases). Germline-derived CDR1 and CDR2 are MDHEN and SYDVKM. The CDR3 covers 13 residues. Trimming cost V 5 bases and J 7 bases, with 12 bases left between them. The CDR3 region is CASSITGKQPQHF. The CDR3 nucleotides read TGTGCCAGCAGTATAACAGGGAAGCAGCCCCAGCATTTT.

The V gene is TRBV25-1, the J gene TRBJ2-7; 9 nucleotides line up with TRBD1. This CDR3 has 16 amino acids. V shed 4 bases, J shed 4 bases, and the junction held 11 bases outside the gene matches. From germline, CDR1 is MGHDK and CDR2 SYGVNS. CDR3 sequence: CASSASTGTGSYEQYF. The CDR3 nucleotides read TGTGCCAGCAGTGCCTCAACCGGGACAGGGTCGTACGAGCAGTACTTC.

This rearrangement joins TRBV6-6 to TRBJ2-7; D may be TRBD1 (5 bases). V lost 5 bases to trimming and J lost 6 bases, with 23 bases between them. This CDR3 spans 16 amino acids. Germline V lookup: CDR1 MNHNY, CDR2 SVGAGI (reference sequence). The CDR3 coding sequence is TGTGCCAGCAGTATGGGGCCGGCAGGTCAAACTTCCGAGCAGTACTTC. Protein: CASSMGPAGQTSEQYF.

The chain combines TRBV7-9 with TRBJ1-1; unclear D gene. The CDR3 covers 11 residues. V was cut by 5 bases and J by 5 bases, with 6 bases left in between. Germline V gene data show CDR1 as SEHNR and CDR2 as FQNEAQ (reference sequence). As DNA, the CDR3 is TGTGCCAGCAGCCGGGGAACTGAAGCTTTCTTT. It codes for CASSRGTEAFF.

This clone was observed a single time. V and J are TRBV5-6 and TRBJ2-1; TRBD2 aligns across 14 bases. There are 18 residues in the CDR3. The germline CDR1 and CDR2 sequences are SGHDT and YYEEEE. V lost 2 bases and J lost 6; bases outside the gene matches: 10. This CDR3 reads CASSLRPGTSGRSNEQFF. For the CDR3, the DNA is TGTGCCAGCAGCTTACGTCCCGGGACTAGCGGGAGAAGCAATGAGCAGTTCTTC.

Concerning this clone itself: At one of its ends the junction is not consistent with the germline gene, which may arise from a read error. J is TRBJ2-3 and V is TRBV7-8; perhaps TRBD1 as D (5 bases). Germline loops: CDR1 SGHVS, CDR2 FQNEAQ. There are 13 residues in the CDR3. The CDR3 bases are TGTGCCAGCAGCTTCCGTGCCACAGGTACGCAGTATTTT. This translates into CASSFRATGTQYF.

This chain joins TRBV9 and TRBJ1-5, with D unresolved. Per germline, CDR1 SGDLS and CDR2 YYNGEE. CDR3 length equals 15 residues. V shed 4 bases and J shed 3 bases, with 14 bases lying between them. The CDR3 DNA reads TGTGCCAGCAGCCGCCTGAGTAGTCCCAATCAGCCCCAGCATTTT. This codes for CASSRLSSPNQPQHF.

The chain recombines TRBV5-8 with TRBJ2-1; D ambiguous. Germline V gives CDR1 SGHTS, CDR2 YDEGEE. There are 16 residues in the CDR3. The V gene lost 5 bases and the J gene lost 0 bases, with 15 bases spanning the gap. The CDR3: CASSLRGSSSYNEQFF. The CDR3 DNA follows: TGTGCCAGCAGTTTGCGTGGATCTAGCTCCTACAATGAGCAGTTCTTC.

The table lists this clone with a count of one. The chain employs TRBV5-1 and TRBJ2-2, with 8 bases lining up with TRBD1. The germline CDR1 and CDR2 sequences are SGHRS and YFSETQ. V gave up 0 bases and J gave up 5 bases; unmatched junction bases: 6. The CDR3 loop spans 16 amino acids. The DNA of the CDR3 is TGCGCCAGCAGCTTGGTAGGGACAGGCGGGACCGGGGAGCTGTTTTTT. It specifies CASSLVGTGGTGELFF.

This clone was observed a few times. J is TRBJ2-2 and V is TRBV5-6; D not resolved. The CDR3 is made up of 14 amino acids. The V end lost 4 bases, the J end lost 0 bases, and 7 bases lay between the germline ends. Germline V CDR1 and CDR2: SGHDT, YYEEEE. DNA for the CDR3: TGTGCCAGCAGCCCACAACCGAACACCGGGGAGCTGTTTTTT. This encodes CASSPQPNTGELFF.

This chain joins TRBV6-5 and TRBJ1-6; D ambiguous. The CDR3 totals 15 residues. CDR1 and CDR2 from the germline V gene are MNHEY and SVGAGI. Trimming pared 4 bases from V and 2 bases from J, leaving 9 bases between. DNA of the CDR3: TGTGCCAGCAGTTTAGAGCAACCCTATAATTCACCCCTCCACTTT. This gives the protein CASSLEQPYNSPLHF.